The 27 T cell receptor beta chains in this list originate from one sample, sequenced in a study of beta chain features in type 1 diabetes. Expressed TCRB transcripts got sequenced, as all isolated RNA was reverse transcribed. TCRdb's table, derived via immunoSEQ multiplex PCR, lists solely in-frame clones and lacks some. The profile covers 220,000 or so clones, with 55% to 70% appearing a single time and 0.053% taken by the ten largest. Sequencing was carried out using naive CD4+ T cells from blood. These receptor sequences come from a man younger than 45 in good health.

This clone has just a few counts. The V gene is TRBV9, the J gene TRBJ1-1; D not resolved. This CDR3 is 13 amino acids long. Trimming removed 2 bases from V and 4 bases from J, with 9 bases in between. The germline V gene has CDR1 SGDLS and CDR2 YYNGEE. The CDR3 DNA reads TGTGCCAGCAGCGTCGCTTTGGGCACTGAAGCTTTCTTT. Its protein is CASSVALGTEAFF.

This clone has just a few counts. The chain's CDR3 is CASSPPGFYEQYF. The CDR3 coding sequence is TGTGCCAGCTCACCACCCGGGTTCTACGAGCAGTACTTC. V is TRBV18 and J is TRBJ2-7; D unresolved. Trimming pared 0 bases from V and 3 bases from J, leaving 6 bases between. The length of the CDR3 is 13 residues. The germline V gene encodes CDR1 KGHSH and CDR2 LQKENI.

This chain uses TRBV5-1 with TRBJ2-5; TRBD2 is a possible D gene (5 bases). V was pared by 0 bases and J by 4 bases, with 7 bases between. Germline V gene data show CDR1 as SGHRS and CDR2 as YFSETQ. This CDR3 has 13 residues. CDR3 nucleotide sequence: TGCGCCAGCAGCTTGGACCGGGGAGAGACCCAGTACTTC. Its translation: CASSLDRGETQYF.

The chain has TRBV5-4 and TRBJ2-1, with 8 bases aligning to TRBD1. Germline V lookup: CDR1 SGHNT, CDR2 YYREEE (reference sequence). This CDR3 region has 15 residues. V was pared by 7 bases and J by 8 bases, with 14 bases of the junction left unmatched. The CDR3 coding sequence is TGTGCCAGCGGACCCGAAGGACAGGGTCGAGATGAGCAGTTCTTC. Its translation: CASGPEGQGRDEQFF.

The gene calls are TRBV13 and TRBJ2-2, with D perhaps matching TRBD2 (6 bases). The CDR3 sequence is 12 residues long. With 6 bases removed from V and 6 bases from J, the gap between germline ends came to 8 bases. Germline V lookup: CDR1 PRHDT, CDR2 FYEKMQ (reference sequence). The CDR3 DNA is TGTGCCAGCAGACGGGAGCCCGGGGAGCTGTTTTTT. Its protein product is CASRREPGELFF. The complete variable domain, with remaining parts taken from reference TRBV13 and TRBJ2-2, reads AAGVIQSPRHLIKEKRETATLKCYPIPRHDTVYWYQQGPGQDPQFLISFYEKMQSDKGSIPDRFSAQQFSDYHSELNMSSLELGDSALYFCASRREPGELFFGEGSRLTVL.

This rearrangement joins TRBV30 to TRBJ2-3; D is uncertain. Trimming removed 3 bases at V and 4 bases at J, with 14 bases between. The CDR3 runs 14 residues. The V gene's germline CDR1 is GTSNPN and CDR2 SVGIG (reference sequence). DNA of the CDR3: TGTGCCTGGAGCGTCGTTGCGGCCTCAGATACGCAGTATTTT. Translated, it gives CAWSVVAASDTQYF.

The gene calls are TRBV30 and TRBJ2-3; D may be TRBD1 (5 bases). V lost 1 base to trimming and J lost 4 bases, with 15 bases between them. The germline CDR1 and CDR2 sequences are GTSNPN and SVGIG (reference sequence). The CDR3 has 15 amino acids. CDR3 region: CAWSGWGGPADTQYF. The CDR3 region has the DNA TGTGCCTGGAGTGGTTGGGGCGGACCCGCAGATACGCAGTATTTT.

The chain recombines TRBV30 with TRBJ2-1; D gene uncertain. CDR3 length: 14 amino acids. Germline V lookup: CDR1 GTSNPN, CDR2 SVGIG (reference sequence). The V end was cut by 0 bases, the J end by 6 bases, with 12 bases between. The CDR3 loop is CAWSVSLNPNEQFF. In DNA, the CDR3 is TGTGCCTGGAGTGTCTCCCTCAACCCCAATGAGCAGTTCTTC.

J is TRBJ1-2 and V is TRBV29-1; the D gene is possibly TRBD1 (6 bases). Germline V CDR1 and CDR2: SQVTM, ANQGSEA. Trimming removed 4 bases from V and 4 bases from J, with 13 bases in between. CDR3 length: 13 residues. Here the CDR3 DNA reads TGCAGCGTTGGGACAGCGACGACCTATGGCTACACCTTC. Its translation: CSVGTATTYGYTF.

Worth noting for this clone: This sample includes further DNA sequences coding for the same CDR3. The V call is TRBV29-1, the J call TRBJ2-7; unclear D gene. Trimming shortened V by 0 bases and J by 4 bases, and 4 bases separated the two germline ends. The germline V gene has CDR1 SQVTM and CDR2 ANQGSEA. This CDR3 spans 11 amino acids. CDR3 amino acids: CSVEDRYEQYF. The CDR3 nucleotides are TGCAGCGTTGAAGATCGGTACGAGCAGTACTTC.

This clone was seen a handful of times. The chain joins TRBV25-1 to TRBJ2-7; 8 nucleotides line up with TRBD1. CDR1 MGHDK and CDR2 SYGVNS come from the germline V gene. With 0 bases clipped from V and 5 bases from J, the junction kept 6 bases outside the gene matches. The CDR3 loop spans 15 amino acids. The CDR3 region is CASSEYRRDRHEQYF. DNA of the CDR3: TGTGCCAGCAGTGAATATAGGCGGGACAGGCACGAGCAGTACTTC.

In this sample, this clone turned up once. The CDR3 reads CASSLGPLAGVGETQYF. DNA of the CDR3: TGTGCCAGCAGCTTAGGTCCCCTTGCGGGAGTGGGAGAGACCCAGTACTTC. This sequence joins TRBV7-2 and TRBJ2-5; TRBD2 agrees at 7 bases. With 1 base clipped from V and 4 bases from J, the junction kept 12 bases outside the gene matches. Germline V gene lookup returns CDR1 SGHTA and CDR2 FQGNSA. The CDR3 totals 17 residues.

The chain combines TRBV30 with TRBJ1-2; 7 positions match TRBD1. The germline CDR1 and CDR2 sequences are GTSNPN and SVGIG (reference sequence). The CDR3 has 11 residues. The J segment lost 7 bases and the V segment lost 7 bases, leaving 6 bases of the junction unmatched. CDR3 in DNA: TGTGCCTCAGGGGGGTCTCGTGGCTACACCTTC. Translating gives CASGGSRGYTF. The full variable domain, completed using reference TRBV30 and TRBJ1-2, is SQTIHQWPATLVQPVGSPLSLECTVEGTSNPNLYWYRQAAGRGLQLLFYSVGIGQISSEVPQNLSASRPQDRQFILSSKKLLLSDSGFYLCASGGSRGYTFGSGTRLTVV.

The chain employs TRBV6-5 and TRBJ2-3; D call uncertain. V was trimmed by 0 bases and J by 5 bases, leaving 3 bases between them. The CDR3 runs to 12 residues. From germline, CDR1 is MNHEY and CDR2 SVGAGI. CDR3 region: CASSYSGDTQYF. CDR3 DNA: TGTGCCAGCAGTTACTCGGGAGATACGCAGTATTTT.

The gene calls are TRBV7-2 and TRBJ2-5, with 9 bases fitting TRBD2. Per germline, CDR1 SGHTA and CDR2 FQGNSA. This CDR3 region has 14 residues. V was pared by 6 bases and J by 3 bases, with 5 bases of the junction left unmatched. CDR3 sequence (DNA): TGTGCCAGCAGGGGGCGACTAGCGGAAGAGACCCAGTACTTC. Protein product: CASRGRLAEETQYF.

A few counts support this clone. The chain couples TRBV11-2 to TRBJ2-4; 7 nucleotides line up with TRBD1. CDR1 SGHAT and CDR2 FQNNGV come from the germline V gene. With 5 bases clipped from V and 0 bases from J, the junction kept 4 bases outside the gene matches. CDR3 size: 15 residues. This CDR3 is CASSEGQIAKNIQYF. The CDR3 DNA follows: TGTGCCAGCAGCGAGGGACAGATAGCCAAAAACATTCAGTACTTC.

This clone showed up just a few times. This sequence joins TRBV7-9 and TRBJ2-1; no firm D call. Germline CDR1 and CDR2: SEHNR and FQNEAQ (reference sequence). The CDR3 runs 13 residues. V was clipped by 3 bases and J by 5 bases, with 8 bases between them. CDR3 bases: TGTGCCAGCAGCTTGGGTGAAAACAATGAGCAGTTCTTC. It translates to CASSLGENNEQFF.

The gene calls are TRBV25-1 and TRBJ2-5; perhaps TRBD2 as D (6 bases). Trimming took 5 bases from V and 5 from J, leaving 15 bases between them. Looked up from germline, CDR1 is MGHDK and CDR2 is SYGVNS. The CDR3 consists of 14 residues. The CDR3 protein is CASSQEGSWETQYF. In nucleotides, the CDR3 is TGTGCCAGCAGTCAGGAGGGGAGCTGGGAGACCCAGTACTTC.

CDR3 sequence: CSPNRTGANYGYTF. For the CDR3, the DNA is TGCAGCCCTAACCGGACAGGGGCAAACTATGGCTACACCTTC. V is TRBV29-1 and J is TRBJ1-2; 9 bases line up with TRBD1. Germline V gene data show CDR1 as SQVTM and CDR2 as ANQGSEA. There are 14 residues in the CDR3. J gave up 2 bases and V 8 bases, and 9 bases lay outside the gene matches. Based on the CDR3 plus reference TRBV29-1 and TRBJ1-2, the full variable domain is SAVISQKPSRDICQRGTSLTIQCQVDSQVTMMFWYRQQPGQSLTLIATANQGSEATYESGFVIDKFPISRPNLTFSTLTVSNMSPEDSSIYLCSPNRTGANYGYTFGSGTRLTVV.

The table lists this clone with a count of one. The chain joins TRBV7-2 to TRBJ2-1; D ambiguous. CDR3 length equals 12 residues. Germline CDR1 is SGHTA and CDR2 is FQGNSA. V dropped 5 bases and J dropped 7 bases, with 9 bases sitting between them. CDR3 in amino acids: CASSPSRNEQFF. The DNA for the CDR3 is TGTGCCAGCAGCCCAAGCAGGAATGAGCAGTTCTTC.

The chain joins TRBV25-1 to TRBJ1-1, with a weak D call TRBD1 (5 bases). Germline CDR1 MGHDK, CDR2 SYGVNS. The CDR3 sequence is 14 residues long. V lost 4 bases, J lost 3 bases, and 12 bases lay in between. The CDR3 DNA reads TGTGCCAGCAGTGTAGACTGGGGGGACACTGAAGCTTTCTTT. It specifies CASSVDWGDTEAFF.

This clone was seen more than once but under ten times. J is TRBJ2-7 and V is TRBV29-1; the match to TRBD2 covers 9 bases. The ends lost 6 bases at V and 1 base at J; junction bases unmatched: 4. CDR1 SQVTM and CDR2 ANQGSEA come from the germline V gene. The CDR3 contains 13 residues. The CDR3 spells CSVRSGSSYEQYF. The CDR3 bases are TGCAGCGTGCGTAGCGGGAGTTCCTACGAGCAGTACTTC.

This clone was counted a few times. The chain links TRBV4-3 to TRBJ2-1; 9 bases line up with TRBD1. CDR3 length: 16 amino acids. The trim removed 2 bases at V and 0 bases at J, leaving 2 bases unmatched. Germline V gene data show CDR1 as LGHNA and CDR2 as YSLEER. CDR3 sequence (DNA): TGCGCCAGCAGCCAACCGACAGGGGGCTCCTACAATGAGCAGTTCTTC. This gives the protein CASSQPTGGSYNEQFF.

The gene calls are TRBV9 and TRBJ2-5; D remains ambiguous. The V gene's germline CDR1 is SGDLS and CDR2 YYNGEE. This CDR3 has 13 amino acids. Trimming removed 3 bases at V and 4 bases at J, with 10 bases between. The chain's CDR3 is CASSGSTGETQYF. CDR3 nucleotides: TGTGCCAGCAGCGGGTCGACTGGAGAGACCCAGTACTTC. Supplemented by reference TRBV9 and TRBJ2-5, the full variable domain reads DSGVTQTPKHLITATGQRVTLRCSPRSGDLSVYWYQQSLDQGLQFLIQYYNGEERAKGNILERFSAQQFPDLHSELNLSSLELGDSALYFCASSGSTGETQYFGPGTRLLVL.

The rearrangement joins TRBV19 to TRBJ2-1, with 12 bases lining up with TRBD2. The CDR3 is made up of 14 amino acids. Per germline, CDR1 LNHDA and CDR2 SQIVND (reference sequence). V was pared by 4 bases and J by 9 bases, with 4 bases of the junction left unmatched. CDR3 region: CASSTLAGGGEQFF. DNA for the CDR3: TGTGCCAGTAGTACCCTAGCGGGAGGGGGTGAGCAGTTCTTC.

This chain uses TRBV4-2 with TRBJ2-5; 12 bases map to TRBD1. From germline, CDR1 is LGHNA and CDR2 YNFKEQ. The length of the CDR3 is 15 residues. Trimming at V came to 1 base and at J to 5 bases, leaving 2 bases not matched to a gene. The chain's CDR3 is CASSQVGTGGETQYF. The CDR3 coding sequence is TGTGCCAGCAGCCAAGTGGGGACAGGGGGCGAGACCCAGTACTTC.

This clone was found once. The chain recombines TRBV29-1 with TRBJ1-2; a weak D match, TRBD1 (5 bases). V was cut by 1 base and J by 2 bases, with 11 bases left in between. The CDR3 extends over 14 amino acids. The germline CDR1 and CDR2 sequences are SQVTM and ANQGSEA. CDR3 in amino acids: CSVEGRGLNYGYTF. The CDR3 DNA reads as TGCAGCGTTGAAGGGAGGGGCCTCAACTATGGCTACACCTTC.